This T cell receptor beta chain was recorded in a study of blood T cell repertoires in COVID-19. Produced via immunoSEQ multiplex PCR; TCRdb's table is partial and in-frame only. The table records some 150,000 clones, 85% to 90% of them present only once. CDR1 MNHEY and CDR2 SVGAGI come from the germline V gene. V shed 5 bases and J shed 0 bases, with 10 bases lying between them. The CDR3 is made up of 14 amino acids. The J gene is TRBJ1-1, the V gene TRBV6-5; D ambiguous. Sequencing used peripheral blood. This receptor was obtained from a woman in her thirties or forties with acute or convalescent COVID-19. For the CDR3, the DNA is TGTGCCAGCAGTCCCGACAATCTGAACACTGAAGCTTTCTTT. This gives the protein CASSPDNLNTEAFF.